This paragraph reports one TCR beta chain. The data are from a study of technical replicates of blood from several donors. The method was immunoSEQ multiplex PCR; TCRdb's version includes in-frame clones alone and lacks a portion of them. The sample lists tens of thousands of clones, approximately 98% seen once, with around 0.22% in the top ten. J gave up 1 base and V 5 bases, and 4 bases lay outside the gene matches. CDR3 size: 13 residues. CDR1 and CDR2 (germline): SQVTM, ANQGSEA. The V and J genes are TRBV29-1 and TRBJ2-5; 7 bases line up with TRBD1. The material sequenced was T cells isolated from PBMCs. The sequence was obtained from a human donor in good health. The CDR3 DNA follows: TGCAGCGTTCCGGGACAGTTCCAAGAGACCCAGTACTTC. Residues: CSVPGQFQETQYF.